This TCR beta chain came from a study of cytomegalovirus exposure and HLA in healthy donors. Study as a whole: Within the Caucasian-associated ancestry cluster were under 85% of the 398 genotyped donors.

The PCR had 60 Vbeta and 13 Jbeta primers. TCRdb's table, derived via immunoSEQ multiplex PCR, lists solely in-frame clones and lacks some. The sample yields some 120,000 clones, of which the top ten take up around 2.7%. A note on this clone: Its antigen is unknown.

Study-level findings and limits: In a later analysis, compared with equally common non-associated chains, HLA-associated beta chains were more expanded. The study recorded 150 to 200 TCR beta chains that were cytomegalovirus-associated.

Germline loops: CDR1 MNHNS, CDR2 SASEGT. The V end lost 3 bases, the J end lost 5 bases, and 5 bases lay between the germline ends. CDR3 length: 12 residues. V usage is TRBV6-1 and J usage is TRBJ2-4; a possible D gene is TRBD1 (5 bases). What was sequenced was PBMCs. This TCR derives from a man aged 25 to 40 in good health and CMV-seronegative. This CDR3 reads CASSETENIQYF. In DNA form, the CDR3 reads TGTGCCAGCAGTGAGACAGAAAACATTCAGTACTTC.